Shown below are 25 T cell receptor beta chains from a single sample sequenced in a study of cytomegalovirus exposure and HLA in healthy donors (dated by TCRdb to the late 2010s). The library relied on the immunoSEQ multiplex PCR assay. TCRdb's version of the immuneACCESS table is confined to in-frame rearrangements and falls short of the full clone set. An unresolved V gene accounts for under half of the shortfall where checked; the remainder is of unknown origin. This sample gives about 220,000 clones in total; around four fifths of them show up just once. Over 11% of the sample goes to the ten largest clones. What was sequenced was PBMCs. These receptors came from a woman in her thirties in good health and CMV-seropositive.

This chain connects TRBV27 to TRBJ2-7; 7 bases line up with TRBD1. Germline V gene data show CDR1 as MNHEY and CDR2 as SMNVEV (reference sequence). V shed 7 bases and J 2 bases; nucleotides not matched to a gene: 8. The length of the CDR3 is 14 residues. CDR3 coding DNA: TGTGCCAGCAAAACAGGGGATCCGGCCTACGAGCAGTACTTC. It yields the protein CASKTGDPAYEQYF.

The rearrangement uses TRBV5-1 and TRBJ1-2; D remains unclear. V shed 0 bases and J shed 7 bases, with 10 bases lying between them. Germline assignment: CDR1 SGHRS and CDR2 YFSETQ. The CDR3 extends over 13 amino acids. The CDR3 spells CASSLAMGRGYTF. CDR3 in DNA: TGCGCCAGCAGCTTGGCCATGGGTCGTGGCTACACCTTC.

The V and J genes are TRBV30 and TRBJ1-5; TRBD1 aligns across 7 bases. After removal of 1 base from V and 3 bases from J, the junction contained 3 bases not matched to a gene. Germline CDR1 reads GTSNPN; CDR2 reads SVGIG (reference sequence). The CDR3 runs 14 residues. In DNA form, the CDR3 reads TGTGCCTGGAGTGGACAGGGAGACAATCAGCCCCAGCATTTT. It is translated as CAWSGQGDNQPQHF.

This clone was seen once. The V call is TRBV2, the J call TRBJ1-1, with D hard to call. Trimming took off 5 bases at V and 0 bases at J, with 10 bases between the two ends. The CDR3 runs to 14 residues. Germline V gene lookup returns CDR1 SNHLY and CDR2 FYNNEI. The CDR3 DNA is TGTGCCAGCAGTTTACGGTACTTGAACACTGAAGCTTTCTTT. Its protein product is CASSLRYLNTEAFF. Filled out from reference TRBV2 and TRBJ1-1, the complete variable domain reads EPEVTQTPSHQVTQMGQEVILRCVPISNHLYFYWYRQILGQKVEFLVSFYNNEISEKSEIFDDQFSVERPDGSNFTLKIRSTKLEDSAMYFCASSLRYLNTEAFFGQGTRLTVV.

This clone was detected only a few times. The rearrangement links TRBV28 to TRBJ1-2; the D is unclear. The ends were cut back, 4 bases at V and 8 bases at J, with 11 bases in the middle. Germline V CDR1 and CDR2: MDHEN, SYDVKM. The CDR3 has 12 amino acids. The CDR3 region has the DNA TGTGCCAGCAGTTCCACCGAGAGGGGCTACACCTTC. It translates to CASSSTERGYTF.

The chain carries TRBV10-3 and TRBJ1-5; D is ambiguous. This CDR3 is 12 amino acids long. Germline V CDR1 and CDR2: ENHRY, SYGVKD. V gave up 3 bases and J gave up 9 bases, with 9 bases separating them. The chain's CDR3 is CAISESNGPQHF. CDR3 bases: TGTGCCATCAGTGAATCAAATGGGCCCCAGCATTTT.

The rearrangement joins TRBV4-1 to TRBJ2-7; D is possibly TRBD2 (5 bases). This CDR3 is 16 amino acids long. Deletions cut 1 base from V and 1 base from J, with 14 bases between. Germline V gene sequence: CDR1 MGHRA, CDR2 YSYEKL. In nucleotides, the CDR3 is TGCGCCAGCAGCCAAGTGGATGCCTCGGGATCCTACGAGCAGTACTTC. Translation gives CASSQVDASGSYEQYF.

CDR3 nucleotides: TGCGCCAGCAGCTTGGAAGCGGGAGTTCACAATGAGCAGTTCTTC. Its translation is CASSLEAGVHNEQFF. The chain recombines TRBV5-1 with TRBJ2-1, with TRBD2 matching 8 bases. CDR3 size: 15 residues. CDR1 SGHRS and CDR2 YFSETQ come from the germline V gene. Trimming removed 0 bases from V and 5 bases from J; junction bases left unmatched: 4.

This clone turned up a few times. The chain joins TRBV11-2 to TRBJ2-3; 7 nucleotides agree with TRBD2. This CDR3 contains 16 residues. The germline gives CDR1 SGHAT, CDR2 FQNNGV. The V gene end was trimmed by 1 base and the J gene end by 2 bases; junction bases not matched to a gene: 6. CDR3: CASSLGRLADTDTQYF. CDR3 sequence (DNA): TGTGCCAGCAGCTTAGGTCGGCTAGCGGACACAGATACGCAGTATTTT.

The chain links TRBV4-1 to TRBJ2-4; 12 bases align to TRBD2. Germline V gene lookup returns CDR1 MGHRA and CDR2 YSYEKL. Trimming at V came to 4 bases and at J to 0 bases, leaving 4 bases not matched to a gene. The CDR3 length is 17 residues. The CDR3: CASSLLAGGLAKNIQYF. In DNA, the CDR3 is TGCGCCAGCAGCCTACTAGCGGGAGGACTAGCCAAAAACATTCAGTACTTC.

V and J are TRBV11-3 and TRBJ1-2; the D gene is possibly TRBD1 (5 bases). CDR1 SGHNT and CDR2 YENEEA come from the germline V gene. V shed 5 bases and J shed 8 bases, with 18 bases lying between them. This CDR3 comprises 14 residues. The CDR3 DNA reads TGTGCCAGCAGCGACCGGGACGTCGGTAGGGGCTACACCTTC. This gives the protein CASSDRDVGRGYTF. The whole variable domain, filled in from reference TRBV11-3 and TRBJ1-2, reads EAGVVQSPRYKIIEKKQPVAFWCNPISGHNTLYWYLQNLGQGPELLIRYENEEAVDDSQLPKDRFSAERLKGVDSTLKIQPAELGDSAVYLCASSDRDVGRGYTFGSGTRLTVV.

This chain joins TRBV11-2 and TRBJ2-1, with 9 bases aligning to TRBD2. The CDR3 spans 18 residues. CDR1 and CDR2 (germline): SGHAT, FQNNGV. Trimming took 0 bases from V and 4 from J; bases not matched to a gene: 10. The CDR3 DNA is TGTGCCAGCAGCTTAGAATTCCCTAGCGCGGGAGGGTACAATGAGCAGTTCTTC. Protein sequence: CASSLEFPSAGGYNEQFF. The whole variable domain, filled in from reference TRBV11-2 and TRBJ2-1, reads EAGVAQSPRYKIIEKRQSVAFWCNPISGHATLYWYQQILGQGPKLLIQFQNNGVVDDSQLPKDRFSAERLKGVDSTLKIQPAKLEDSAVYLCASSLEFPSAGGYNEQFFGPGTRLTVL.

CDR3 sequence: CASSSRDLLENYEQYF. DNA of the CDR3: TGTGCCAGCAGCTCCCGGGATCTACTAGAGAACTACGAGCAGTACTTC. V gene TRBV7-2 combines with J gene TRBJ2-7; maybe TRBD2 (5 bases). Trimming took off 4 bases at V and 3 bases at J, with 19 bases between the two ends. The germline V gene encodes CDR1 SGHTA and CDR2 FQGNSA. The CDR3 runs 16 residues.

The chain links TRBV27 to TRBJ2-7, with D possibly being TRBD1 or TRBD2 (5 bases each). This CDR3 is 16 amino acids long. Trimming removed 5 bases at V and 7 bases at J, with 24 bases between. The germline gives CDR1 MNHEY, CDR2 SMNVEV (reference sequence). The CDR3 nucleotides read TGTGCCAGCAGTCCACTAGGGGAGCCCAAGTTTCTGGAGCAGTACTTC. This encodes CASSPLGEPKFLEQYF.

The chain couples TRBV7-9 to TRBJ1-2; D not certain. Germline V gene data show CDR1 as SEHNR and CDR2 as FQNEAQ (reference sequence). Trimming removed 5 bases from V and 3 bases from J, with 10 bases in between. The CDR3 length is 13 residues. In DNA, the CDR3 is TGTGCCAGCAGCGCAATCCCAGACTATGGCTACACCTTC. It encodes CASSAIPDYGYTF.

This clone has only one observation. The CDR3: CASSGWTDASYGYTF. The DNA for the CDR3 is TGTGCCAGCAGCGGGTGGACGGACGCCTCATATGGCTACACCTTC. The genes are TRBV9 and TRBJ1-2; D gene ambiguous. Between the trimmed V and J ends, which lost 3 bases and 5 bases, there was a span of 17 bases. Germline V gene data show CDR1 as SGDLS and CDR2 as YYNGEE. The CDR3 loop spans 15 amino acids.

The DNA of the CDR3 is TGTGCCAGCTCACCATGGGGACAGGAGAGCTATGGCTACACCTTC. It specifies CASSPWGQESYGYTF. V is TRBV18 and J is TRBJ1-2, with TRBD1 identical over 8 bases. The junction had 6 bases not matched to a gene; V was cut back by 2 bases and J by 4 bases. The CDR3 loop spans 15 amino acids. Germline-derived CDR1 and CDR2 are KGHSH and LQKENI.

The chain links TRBV6-1 to TRBJ2-3, with a weak D call TRBD1 (5 bases). Germline assignment: CDR1 MNHNS and CDR2 SASEGT. CDR3 size: 14 residues. Trimming removed 6 bases at V and 4 bases at J, with 14 bases between. The CDR3: CASRESRVADTQYF. The CDR3 DNA sequence: TGTGCCAGCAGGGAGTCCAGGGTGGCAGATACGCAGTATTTT.

The chain recombines TRBV15 with TRBJ2-3, with TRBD2 identical over 10 bases. The CDR3 totals 17 residues. Germline V gives CDR1 LNHNV, CDR2 YYDKDF (reference sequence). V was clipped by 2 bases and J by 6 bases; unmatched bases: 11. CDR3 nucleotides: TGTGCCACCAGCAGATCGGGGACTAGCGCTTTCCCCGATACGCAGTATTTT. This translates into CATSRSGTSAFPDTQYF. The whole variable domain, filled in from reference TRBV15 and TRBJ2-3, reads DAMVIQNPRYQVTQFGKPVTLSCSQTLNHNVMYWYQQKSSQAPKLLFHYYDKDFNNEADTPDNFQSRRPNTSFCFLDIRSPGLGDTAMYLCATSRSGTSAFPDTQYFGPGTRLTVL.

The V and J genes are TRBV13 and TRBJ1-4; D gene ambiguous. V shed 9 bases and J shed 2 bases, with 10 bases lying between them. CDR1 and CDR2 (germline): PRHDT, FYEKMQ (reference sequence). There are 13 residues in the CDR3. CDR3 sequence: CASTTGTNEKLFF. The CDR3 DNA is TGTGCCAGTACAACCGGGACTAATGAAAAACTGTTTTTT.

This rearrangement joins TRBV5-4 to TRBJ2-7; D is tentatively TRBD1 or TRBD2 (5 bases each). The germline gives CDR1 SGHNT, CDR2 YYREEE (reference sequence). The CDR3 contains 14 residues. V lost 3 bases and J 7 bases, leaving 17 bases between the germline ends. CDR3 DNA sequence: TGTGCCAGCAGCTCGGGACGCATCTCGGGTGAGCAGTACTTC. Protein sequence: CASSSGRISGEQYF. The variable domain in full, with the rest retrieved from reference TRBV5-4 and TRBJ2-7, is ETGVTQSPTHLIKTRGQQVTLRCSSQSGHNTVSWYQQALGQGPQFIFQYYREEENGRGNFPPRFSGLQFPNYSSELNVNALELDDSALYLCASSSGRISGEQYFGPGTRLTVT.

In its sample, this clone was seen once. The chain couples TRBV2 to TRBJ2-5; TRBD2 matches 8 bases. Trimming cost V 7 bases and J 7 bases; bases outside gene matches: 11. This CDR3 region has 14 residues. Germline V gene data show CDR1 as SNHLY and CDR2 as FYNNEI. DNA of the CDR3: TGTGCCAGCAAGAGTAGCGGGGCCCAGGGGACCCAGTACTTC. Translating it yields CASKSSGAQGTQYF.

This chain connects TRBV29-1 to TRBJ2-7; D is unclear. V lost 7 bases, J lost 2 bases, and 12 bases lay in between. The CDR3 has 12 amino acids. Germline V gene lookup returns CDR1 SQVTM and CDR2 ANQGSEA. The DNA of the CDR3 is TGCAGCGCAAGGACCGAAGCCTACGAGCAGTACTTC. This translates into CSARTEAYEQYF.

There are a few counts of this clone. The chain uses TRBV4-3 and TRBJ2-1; D perhaps matches TRBD2 (6 bases). Trimming took off 5 bases at V and 4 bases at J, with 12 bases between the two ends. This CDR3 is 14 amino acids long. CDR1 is LGHNA and CDR2 is YSLEER in the germline V gene. The CDR3 DNA reads as TGCGCCAGCAGCAACGGGAGAGGTTACAATGAGCAGTTCTTC. It is translated as CASSNGRGYNEQFF.

V and J are TRBV6-5 and TRBJ2-3; D unclear. Looked up from germline, CDR1 is MNHEY and CDR2 is SVGAGI. The ends were cut back, 0 bases at V and 6 bases at J, with 7 bases in the middle. The CDR3 runs to 13 residues. The chain's CDR3 is CASSYSPGDTQYF. The CDR3 DNA follows: TGTGCCAGCAGTTACTCCCCCGGTGATACGCAGTATTTT.